This entry describes one T cell receptor beta chain. With random hexamers, about 0.5 to 1 ug RNA was reverse transcribed. Multiplex PCR with immunoSEQ amplified the TCR beta CDR3 across 54 Vbeta and 13 Jbeta. Via MiXCR, TCRdb re-called the immunoSEQ multiplex PCR reads, giving one row per CDR3 protein. The sample shows about 240,000 distinct CDR3 sequences, 90% to 96% of them seen only once. This CDR3 region has 12 residues. V was cut by 8 bases and J by 5 bases, with 10 bases left in between. The data were taken from a study of CD8 T cells in Susac syndrome. The V call is TRBV12-3 or TRBV12-4, the J call TRBJ2-1; D possibly matches TRBD1 or TRBD2 (5 bases each). Sequencing input: CD4+ T cells from PBMCs. This TCR derives from a human donor with Susac syndrome. The CDR3 nucleotides read TGTGCCAGCGACCGGGACGACAATGAGCAGTTCTTC. It is translated as CASDRDDNEQFF.